The sequence of this TCR beta chain was determined in a study of T cells and copy number aberrations in small-cell lung cancer. General study points: The tissue was entirely formalin-fixed and paraffin-embedded, which is known to produce sequencing artifacts.

Assay used: immunoSEQ multiplex PCR; TCRdb lists only in-frame clones, some missing. The sample shows several thousand clones, 65% to 90% of them seen only once. Adjacent normal lung was taken at least 2 cm from tumor. On this clone: Its antigen is still unknown.

The sequenced sample was normal tissue next to the tumor. The receptor was isolated from a woman aged 45-65 years with small cell lung cancer.

The DNA of the CDR3 is TGTGCCAGCAGTGATTGGTATGGCTACACCTTC. It specifies CASSDWYGYTF. The chain joins TRBV25-1 to TRBJ1-2; D is undetermined. V lost 3 bases to trimming and J lost 5 bases, with 4 bases between them. This CDR3 comprises 11 residues. Germline V CDR1 and CDR2: MGHDK, SYGVNS.